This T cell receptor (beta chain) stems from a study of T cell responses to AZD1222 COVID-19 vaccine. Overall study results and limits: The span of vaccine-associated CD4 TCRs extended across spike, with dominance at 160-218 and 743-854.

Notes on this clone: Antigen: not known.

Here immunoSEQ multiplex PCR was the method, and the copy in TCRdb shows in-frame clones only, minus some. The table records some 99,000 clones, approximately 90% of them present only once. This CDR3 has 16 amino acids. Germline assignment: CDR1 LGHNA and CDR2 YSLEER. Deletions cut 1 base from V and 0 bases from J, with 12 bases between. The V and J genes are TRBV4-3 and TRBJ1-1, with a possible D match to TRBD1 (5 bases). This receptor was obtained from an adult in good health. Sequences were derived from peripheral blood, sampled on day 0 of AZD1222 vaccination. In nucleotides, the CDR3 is TGCGCCAGCAGCCAAGGGGCCAGACAGATGAACACTGAAGCTTTCTTT. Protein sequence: CASSQGARQMNTEAFF.